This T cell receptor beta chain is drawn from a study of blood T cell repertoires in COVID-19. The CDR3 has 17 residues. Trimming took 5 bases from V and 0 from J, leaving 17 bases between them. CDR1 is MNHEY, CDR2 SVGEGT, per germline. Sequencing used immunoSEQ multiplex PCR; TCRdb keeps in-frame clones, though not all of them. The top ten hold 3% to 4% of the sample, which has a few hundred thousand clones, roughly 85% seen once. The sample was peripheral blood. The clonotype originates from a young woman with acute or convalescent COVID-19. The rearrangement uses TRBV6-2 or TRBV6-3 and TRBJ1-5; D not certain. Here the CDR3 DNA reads TGTGCCAGCAGTAACCAGAACAGACGGGATAGCAATCAGCCCCAGCATTTT. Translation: CASSNQNRRDSNQPQHF.